This TCR beta chain emerged from a study of metastatic and nonmetastatic thyroid tumors. With MiXCR, TCRdb called clones anew from the PCR reads. The sample carries about 45,000 clones, about 3.3% recorded once. This clone occurred many times. The entire patient cohort was treatment-naive prior to thyroid surgery. Sequencing input: blood. The TCR comes from a female donor with papillary thyroid cancer or a benign thyroid nodule (not recorded which). Some clones in this sample may be carry-over from other donors' samples.

The CDR3: CASSFRTGRNEKLFF. The CDR3 nucleotides read TGTGCCAGCAGCTTCCGGACAGGCCGTAATGAAAAACTGTTTTTT. The J gene is TRBJ1-4, the V gene TRBV9, with 7 bases matching TRBD1. The ends lost 4 bases at V and 4 bases at J; junction bases unmatched: 7. This CDR3 contains 15 residues. From germline, CDR1 is SGDLS and CDR2 YYNGEE.